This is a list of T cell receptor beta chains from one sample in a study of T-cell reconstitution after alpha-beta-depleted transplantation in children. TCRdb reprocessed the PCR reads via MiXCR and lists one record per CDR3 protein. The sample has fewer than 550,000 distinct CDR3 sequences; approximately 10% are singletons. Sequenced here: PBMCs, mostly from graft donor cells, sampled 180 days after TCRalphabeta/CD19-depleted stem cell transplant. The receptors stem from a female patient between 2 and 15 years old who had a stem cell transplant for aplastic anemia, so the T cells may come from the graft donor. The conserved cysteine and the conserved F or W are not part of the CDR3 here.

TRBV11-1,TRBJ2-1,ASSDVLTGAVYNEQF
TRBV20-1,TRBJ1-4,SARSQGDEKLF
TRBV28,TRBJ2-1,ASSAGTGDFNEQF
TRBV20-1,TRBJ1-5,SASISDSSSNQPQH
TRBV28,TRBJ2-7,ASSSTGTSKYEQY
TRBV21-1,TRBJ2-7,ASSHNGGGGFYEQY
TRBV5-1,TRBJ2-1,ASRETGDYNEQF
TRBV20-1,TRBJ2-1,SARDQVMRGPSGYNEQF
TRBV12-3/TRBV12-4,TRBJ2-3,ASTRFIRPSTDTQY
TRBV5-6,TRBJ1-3,ASSPTGVGTIY
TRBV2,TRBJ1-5,ASSRIDRIPNQPQH
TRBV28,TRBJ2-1,ASSLLAGSYNEQF
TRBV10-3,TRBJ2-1,AISEAAGGPKFEQF
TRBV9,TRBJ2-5,ASSPQGQGTTETQY
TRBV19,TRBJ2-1,ASSKIAVLNEQF
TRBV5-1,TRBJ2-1,ASSSNGGAYNEQF
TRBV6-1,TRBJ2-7,ASNPRTDMTYEQY
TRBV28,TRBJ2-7,ASSLNQWGPRDYEQY
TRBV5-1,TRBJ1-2,ASSSPGQGNYGYT
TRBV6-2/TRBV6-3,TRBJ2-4,ATQIVAKNIQY
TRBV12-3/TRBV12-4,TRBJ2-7,ASSFYSEGQGFSYEQY
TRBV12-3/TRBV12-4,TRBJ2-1,ASSLRASSYNEQF
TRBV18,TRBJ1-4,ASSQRGEKLF
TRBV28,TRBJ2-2,ASRYPGTANTGELF
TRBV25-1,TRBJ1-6,ASSQQNSPLH
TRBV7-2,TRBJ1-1,ASSLESREAF
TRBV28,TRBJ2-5,ASSFPLASAKTQY
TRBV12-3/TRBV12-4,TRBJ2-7,ASSWEGLTYEQY
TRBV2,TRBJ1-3,ASSRQGLSGNTIY
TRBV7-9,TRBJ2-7,ASSPRGTSGYEQY
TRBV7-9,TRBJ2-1,ASSWAGGSYNEQF
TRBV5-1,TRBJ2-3,ASSLGTSGRRSTDTQY
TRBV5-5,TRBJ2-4,ASSTRTGLAKNIQY